This TCR beta chain was observed in a study of neurological immune-mediated disorders. Germline V gene sequence: CDR1 MDHEN, CDR2 SYDVKM. Trimming took 4 bases from V and 1 from J, leaving 16 bases between them. The CDR3 consists of 16 residues. Time point meaning: longitudinal time-point 2. One entry per CDR3 protein, called by TCRdb with MiXCR from the 5' RACE reads. The repertoire has some 100,000 distinct CDR3 sequences, less than 15% of them found once; the top ten carry around 4.5%. This clonotype appeared many times. This TCR was recovered from a female donor with HTLV-1-associated myelopathy (HAM/TSP). Sequenced: PBMCs. The J gene is TRBJ1-1, the V gene TRBV28, with D perhaps TRBD1 (5 bases). CDR3 DNA: TGTGCCAGCAGTTCGTCCGCCAGGACACCGAACACTGAAGCTTTCTTT. As protein: CASSSSARTPNTEAFF.